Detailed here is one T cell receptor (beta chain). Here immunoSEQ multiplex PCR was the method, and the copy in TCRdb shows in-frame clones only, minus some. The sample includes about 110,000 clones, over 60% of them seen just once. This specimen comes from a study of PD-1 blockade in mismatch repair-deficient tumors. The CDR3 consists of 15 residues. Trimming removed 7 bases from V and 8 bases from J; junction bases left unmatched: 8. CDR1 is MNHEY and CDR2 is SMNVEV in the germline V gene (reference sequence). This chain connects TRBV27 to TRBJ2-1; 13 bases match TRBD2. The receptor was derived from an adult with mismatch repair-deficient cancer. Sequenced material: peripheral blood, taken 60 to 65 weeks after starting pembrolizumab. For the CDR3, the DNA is TGTGCCAGCACCCTAGGGACTAGCGGGAAGGATGAGCAGTTCTTC. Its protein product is CASTLGTSGKDEQFF.